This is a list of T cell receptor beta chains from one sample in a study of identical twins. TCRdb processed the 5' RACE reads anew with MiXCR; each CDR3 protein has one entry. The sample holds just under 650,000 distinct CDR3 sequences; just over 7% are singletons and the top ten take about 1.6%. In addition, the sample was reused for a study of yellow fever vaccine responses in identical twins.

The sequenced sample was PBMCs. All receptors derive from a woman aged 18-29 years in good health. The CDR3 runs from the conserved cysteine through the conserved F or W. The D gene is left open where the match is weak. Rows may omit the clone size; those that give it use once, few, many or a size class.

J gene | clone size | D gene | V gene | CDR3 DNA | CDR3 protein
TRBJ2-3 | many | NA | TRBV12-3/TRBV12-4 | TGTGCCAGCAGTTTAGGTGACCGGGCTACGCAGTATTTT | CASSLGDRATQYF
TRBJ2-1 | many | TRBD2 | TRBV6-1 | TGTGCCAGCAGTGGGACTAGCGAATACAATGAGCAGTTCTTC | CASSGTSEYNEQFF
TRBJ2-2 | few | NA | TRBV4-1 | TGCGCCAGCAGCCAAGCCCCCGGGGAGCTGTTTTTT | CASSQAPGELFF
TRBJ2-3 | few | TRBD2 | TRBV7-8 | TGTGCCAGCTCAGCGGGAGTGGATACGCAGTATTTT | CASSAGVDTQYF
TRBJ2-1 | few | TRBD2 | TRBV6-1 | TGTGCCAGCAGTGAAGCTCGGCTAGCGGGGCTCTACAATGAGCAGTTCTTC | CASSEARLAGLYNEQFF
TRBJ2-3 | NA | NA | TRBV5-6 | TGTGCCAGCAGCCCCGACAGGCTAGGCACAGATACGCAGTATTTT | CASSPDRLGTDTQYF
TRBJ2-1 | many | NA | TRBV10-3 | TGTGCCATCAGTGAGAAGGGAGCCTACAATGAGCAGTTCTTC | CAISEKGAYNEQFF
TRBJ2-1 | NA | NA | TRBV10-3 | TGTGCCATCAACTCCCCCAATTCCTACAATGAGCAGTTCTTC | CAINSPNSYNEQFF
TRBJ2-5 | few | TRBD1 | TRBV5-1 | TGCGCCAGCAGCAGAAAACAGGGGGCAGAGACCCAGTACTTC | CASSRKQGAETQYF
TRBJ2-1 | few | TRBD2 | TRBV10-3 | TGTGCCATCAGTCCACTAGCGGGTGGTCCAAATGAGCAGTTCTTC | CAISPLAGGPNEQFF
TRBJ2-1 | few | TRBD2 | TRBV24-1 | TGTGCCACCAGTGATTCGTGGCTAGCGGGGGGACTTGAGCAGTTCTTC | CATSDSWLAGGLEQFF
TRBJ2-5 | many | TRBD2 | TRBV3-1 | TGTGCCAGCAGCCAATATAGCGGGGGCCTTCAAGAGACCCAGTACTTC | CASSQYSGGLQETQYF
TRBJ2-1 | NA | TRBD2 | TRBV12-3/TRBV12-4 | TGTGCCAGCAGTTCCTCTAGCGGGGGGGCCAGAAGCTACAATGAGCAGTTCTTC | CASSSSSGGARSYNEQFF
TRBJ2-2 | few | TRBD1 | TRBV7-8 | TGTGCCAGCAGCTCCACAGGGGCGTCGTCCGGGGAGCTGTTTTTT | CASSSTGASSGELFF
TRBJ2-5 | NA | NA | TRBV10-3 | TGTGCCATCAGGGGCGGGGTTGAGACCCAGTACTTC | CAIRGGVETQYF
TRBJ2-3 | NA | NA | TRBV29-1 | TGCAGCGTCCGGGACTCCGCGGGAGATACGCAGTATTTT | CSVRDSAGDTQYF
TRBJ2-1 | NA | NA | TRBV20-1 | TGCAGTGCCCCACACGAGACAGCTTACAATGAGCAGTTCTTC | CSAPHETAYNEQFF
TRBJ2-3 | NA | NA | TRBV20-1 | TGCAGTGCTAGAGATCTTAAGGGAACAGATACGCAGTATTTT | CSARDLKGTDTQYF
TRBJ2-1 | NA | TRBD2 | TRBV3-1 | TGTGCCAGCAGCCAAGACGCGGGGGGTTACAATGAGCAGTTCTTC | CASSQDAGGYNEQFF
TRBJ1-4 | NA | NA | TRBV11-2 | TGTGCCAGCAGCTTAGTAGGAAATAATGAAAAACTGTTTTTT | CASSLVGNNEKLFF
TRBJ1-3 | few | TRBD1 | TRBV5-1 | TGCGCCAGCAGCGCAGGGACAGCGTTTGGTAACACCATATATTTT | CASSAGTAFGNTIYF
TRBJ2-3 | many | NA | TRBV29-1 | TGCAGCGTTTACGACAGGAAGACAGATACGCAGTATTTT | CSVYDRKTDTQYF
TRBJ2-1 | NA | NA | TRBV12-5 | TGTGCTAGTGGTTTGGTCTCAACGGGACCCCTGTACGATGAGCAGTTCTTC | CASGLVSTGPLYDEQFF
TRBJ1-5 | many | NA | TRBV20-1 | TGCAGTGCTGGCCGGAGAGCGCTAGTGGATAGCAATCAGCCCCAGCATTTT | CSAGRRALVDSNQPQHF
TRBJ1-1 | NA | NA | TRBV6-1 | TGTGCCAGCAAAGGACACCTTAGGAACACTGAAGCTTTCTTT | CASKGHLRNTEAFF
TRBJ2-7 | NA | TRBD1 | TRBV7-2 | TGTGCCAGCAGCATCCGGGACAGACCCTACGAGCAGTACTTC | CASSIRDRPYEQYF
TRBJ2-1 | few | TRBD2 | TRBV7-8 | TGTGCCAGCAGCCCAGGCAGATTCGGGGGGAAGTACGGTGAGCAGTTCTTC | CASSPGRFGGKYGEQFF
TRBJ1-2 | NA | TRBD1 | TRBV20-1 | TGCAGTGCTAGAGGGGGGACAGGCTGGAACTATGGCTACACCTTC | CSARGGTGWNYGYTF
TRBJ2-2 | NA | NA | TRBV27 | TGTGCCAGCAGTTTGAGCCGACAGGTTCTCGGGGAGCTGTTTTTT | CASSLSRQVLGELFF
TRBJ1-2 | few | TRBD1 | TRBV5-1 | TGCGCCAGCAGCTTGTCCGTCAGGGGGCTAACTAACTATGGCTACACCTTC | CASSLSVRGLTNYGYTF
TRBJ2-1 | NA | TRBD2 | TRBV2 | TGTGCCAGCAGCCCTCAGGGGCTAGCGGGAGACGAGCAGTTCTTC | CASSPQGLAGDEQFF
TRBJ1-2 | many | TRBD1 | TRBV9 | TGTGCCAGCAGCGTAGTAGCCCCAGGGGGCGGTGGCTACACCTTC | CASSVVAPGGGGYTF
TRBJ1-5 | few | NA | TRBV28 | TGTGCCAGCAGTTTCGAGGCCGGCCAGCCCCAGCATTTT | CASSFEAGQPQHF
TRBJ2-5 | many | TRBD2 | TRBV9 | TGTGCCAGCAGCTTCAGACCGGGGCTAGCGGGAGAGTCAGAGACCCAGTACTTC | CASSFRPGLAGESETQYF
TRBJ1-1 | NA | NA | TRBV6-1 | TGTGCCAGCAAGGGGGGGTTTGGGTGGACTGAAGCTTTCTTT | CASKGGFGWTEAFF
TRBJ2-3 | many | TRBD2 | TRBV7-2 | TGTGCCAGCAGCCCACGACTAGCGGGACGAGCCACGGCTACGCAGTATTTT | CASSPRLAGRATATQYF
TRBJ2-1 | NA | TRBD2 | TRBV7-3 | TGTGCCAGCAGCTTATCTAGCGGGGGGCGGGGTGAGCAGTTCTTC | CASSLSSGGRGEQFF
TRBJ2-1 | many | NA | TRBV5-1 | TGCGCCAGCAGCAGGGGACCTAGCTCCTACAATGAGCAGTTCTTC | CASSRGPSSYNEQFF
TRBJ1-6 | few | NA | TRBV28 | TGTGCCAGCAGAAATCAGGGAAGCTCCTATAATTCACCCCTCCACTTT | CASRNQGSSYNSPLHF
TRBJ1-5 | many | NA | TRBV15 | TGTGCCACCAAAGCAGGGTTCCCCAATCAGCCCCAGCATTTT | CATKAGFPNQPQHF
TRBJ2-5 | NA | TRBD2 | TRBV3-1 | TGTGCCAGCAGCCAAGGGGGACTAGCGGGAGTGACCCAGTACTTC | CASSQGGLAGVTQYF
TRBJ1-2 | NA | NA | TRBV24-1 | TGTGCCACCTCCGGGGGTAGCTCCAGTATTTATGGCTACACCTTC | CATSGGSSSIYGYTF
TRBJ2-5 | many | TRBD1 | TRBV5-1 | TGCGCCAGCAGCTTGGGAAGGACAGGGCTGGGGACCCAGTACTTC | CASSLGRTGLGTQYF
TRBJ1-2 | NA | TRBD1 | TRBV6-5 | TGTGCCAGCAGTTACTTGAGACAGGGGTTCTATGGCTACACCTTC | CASSYLRQGFYGYTF
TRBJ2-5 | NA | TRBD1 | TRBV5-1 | TGCGCCAGCAGCTTGGCCGGGACAGGAAAAGAGACCCAGTACTTC | CASSLAGTGKETQYF
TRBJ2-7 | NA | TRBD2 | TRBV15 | TGTGCCACCAGCAACGGTGTAGGGGGACTAGCGGCCAGCTTC | CATSNGVGGLAASF
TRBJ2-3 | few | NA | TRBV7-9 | TGTGCCAGCAGCCCGGGGGACTGGGAGCGTGGTACGCAGTATTTT | CASSPGDWERGTQYF
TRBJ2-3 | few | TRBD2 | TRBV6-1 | TGTGCCAGCAGTGAACCCCCGGGAGGCCCCTCATGGTTTACGCAGTATTTT | CASSEPPGGPSWFTQYF
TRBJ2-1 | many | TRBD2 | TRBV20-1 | TGCAGCGCGACTAGCGGAGCTAACAATGAGCAGTTCTTC | CSATSGANNEQFF
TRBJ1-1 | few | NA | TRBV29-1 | TGCAGCGTTGGGCCAGTAACGGGGGGCAGGAACACTGAAGCTTTCTTT | CSVGPVTGGRNTEAFF
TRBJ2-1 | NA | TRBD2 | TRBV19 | TGTGCCAGTAGTAGACATCCGGGACTAGCGGGAAATGATGAGCAGTTCTTC | CASSRHPGLAGNDEQFF
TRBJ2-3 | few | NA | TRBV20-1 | TGCAGTGCTCCCGCCCCAGATACGCAGTATTTT | CSAPAPDTQYF
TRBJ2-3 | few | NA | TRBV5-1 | TGCGCCAGCAGCTTGGGCGTTGTCACAGATACGCAGTATTTT | CASSLGVVTDTQYF
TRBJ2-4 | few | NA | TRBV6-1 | TGTGCCAGCAGTGAAAGCCAGGGTGGGGACATTCAGTACTTC | CASSESQGGDIQYF
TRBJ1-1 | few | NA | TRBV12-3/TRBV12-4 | TGTGCCAGCAGCTACGGGACCGCGATTGGCGCTGAAGCTTTCTTT | CASSYGTAIGAEAFF
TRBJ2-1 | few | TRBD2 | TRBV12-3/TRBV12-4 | TGTGCCAGCAGTTTCCGGACCGGGGGGGGAGGGGGTGCAGGTGAGCAGTTCTTC | CASSFRTGGGGGAGEQFF
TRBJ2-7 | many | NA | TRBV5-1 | TGCGCCAGCAGCTTGGCGGGAGACGAGTCCTACGAGCAGTACTTC | CASSLAGDESYEQYF
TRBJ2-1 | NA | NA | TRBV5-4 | TGTGCCAGCAGCTTGGGGAGGGAGAGGCAGTTCTTC | CASSLGRERQFF